This entry lists 4 T cell receptor beta chains sequenced from one sample in a study of blood T cell repertoires in COVID-19. Method: immunoSEQ multiplex PCR; TCRdb's copy keeps in-frame clones and lacks some. The sample gives about 34,000 clones, 81% of which show up once; roughly 3.1% is in the top ten. The sequenced sample consisted of peripheral blood. These receptor sequences come from a man in his 70s with COVID-19, enrolled during active disease.

The chain uses TRBV7-9 and TRBJ1-2; TRBD1 aligns across 7 bases. The CDR3 consists of 13 residues. The germline V gene has CDR1 SEHNR and CDR2 FQNEAQ (reference sequence). The V segment lost 5 bases and the J segment 4 bases; nucleotides outside the gene matches: 4. CDR3 sequence: CASSTGVAYGYTF. The CDR3 region has the DNA TGTGCCAGCAGCACAGGGGTAGCCTATGGCTACACCTTC.

This rearrangement joins TRBV30 to TRBJ1-1, with 7 bases matching TRBD1. J lost 1 base, V lost 3 bases, and 5 bases had no gene match. The germline CDR1 and CDR2 sequences are GTSNPN and SVGIG (reference sequence). The CDR3 sequence is 14 residues long. The CDR3: CAWSVGQPNTEAFF. DNA for the CDR3: TGTGCCTGGAGCGTGGGACAGCCGAACACTGAAGCTTTCTTT.

The rearrangement joins TRBV11-3 to TRBJ2-5; D is possibly TRBD2 (5 bases). This CDR3 comprises 14 residues. Between the trimmed V and J ends, which lost 1 base and 5 bases, there was a span of 11 bases. The germline gives CDR1 SGHNT, CDR2 YENEEA. CDR3 coding DNA: TGTGCCAGCAGCTTAGGAGGGTTGGAGGAGACCCAGTACTTC. Translation gives CASSLGGLEETQYF.

V gene TRBV5-8 combines with J gene TRBJ2-7; TRBD1 is a possible D gene (5 bases). Per germline, CDR1 SGHTS and CDR2 YDEGEE. The CDR3 length is 15 residues. The V end lost 0 bases, the J end lost 6 bases, and 16 bases lay between the germline ends. The CDR3 DNA follows: TGTGCCAGCAGCTTGGTGGGGCAGGAGCTAGGCGAGCAGTACTTC. Amino acids: CASSLVGQELGEQYF. The full variable domain, rest sourced from reference TRBV5-8 and TRBJ2-7, is EAGVTQSPTHLIKTRGQQATLRCSPISGHTSVYWYQQALGLGLQFLLWYDEGEERNRGNFPPRFSGRQFPNYSSELNVNALELEDSALYLCASSLVGQELGEQYFGPGTRLTVT.